This T cell receptor (beta chain) was observed in a study of control samples from healthy donors and cancer patients. Trimming removed 5 bases from V and 10 bases from J; junction bases left unmatched: 10. The CDR3 length is 13 residues. The method was immunoSEQ multiplex PCR; TCRdb's version includes in-frame clones alone and lacks a portion of them. The sample shows roughly 190,000 clones, and roughly 2% sits with its ten largest clones. The TCR originated in a woman aged 25 to 39 in good health. The rearrangement links TRBV12-3 or TRBV12-4 to TRBJ1-1, with 7 bases fitting TRBD1. Specimen: blood. CDR3 residues: CASSRDRVGGAFF. CDR3 coding DNA: TGTGCCAGCAGTCGCGACAGGGTTGGGGGAGCTTTCTTT.